This T cell receptor beta chain was sequenced in a study of T cells after posttransplantation cyclophosphamide. Regarding the study as a whole: After PTCy, TRB diversity resembled that of CNI/methotrexate controls. Blood and skin or GI T cell repertoires showed limited TRB overlap.

V was clipped by 2 bases and J by 7 bases; unmatched bases: 9. CDR3 length: 15 amino acids. Germline CDR1 is MGHRA and CDR2 is YSYEKL. Turning to this clone: Its antigen is not known.

Busulfan-fludarabine conditioning, marrow transplant, and cyclophosphamide on days +3 and +4 were administered. Repertoires were generated with immunoSEQ multiplex PCR, while TCRdb's copy carries only in-frame clones and drops some. Here the sample spans 7,500 to 10,000 clones, 82% being singletons. The receptor's source is a female patient aged 35-55 years who received an allogeneic stem cell transplant from a related donor, was CMV-positive, and had no GVHD. Some T cells may be supplied by the graft donor. The chain combines TRBV4-1 with TRBJ1-2, with 8 bases fitting TRBD1. Source: PBMCs, taken approximately 2,000 days after a stem cell transplant with posttransplant cyclophosphamide. CDR3 amino acids: CASSQFGQGAFGYTF. The CDR3 nucleotides are TGCGCCAGCAGCCAATTTGGTCAGGGGGCTTTTGGCTACACCTTC.